This TCR beta chain was sequenced for a study of blood T cell repertoires in COVID-19. This clone was recorded once. Categorization into cohorts depended on clinical history that participants reported. The CDR3 has 14 amino acids. Germline V gene sequence: CDR1 SGHRS, CDR2 YFSETQ. Trimming pared 3 bases from V and 2 bases from J, leaving 10 bases between. Clones were read by immunoSEQ multiplex PCR, and TCRdb kept only the in-frame ones, dropping some. The table includes some 200,000 clones, roughly nine tenths detected once. Sequenced sample: PBMCs or T cells enriched from blood (not recorded which). This TCR was recovered from a woman between 45 and 65 years old in a cohort exposed to, infected with or recovered from COVID-19 (not recorded which). This sequence joins TRBV5-1 and TRBJ2-3, with no clear D. CDR3 DNA: TGCGCCAGCAGCTCTCGACTTAACACAGATACGCAGTATTTT. Translation gives CASSSRLNTDTQYF.